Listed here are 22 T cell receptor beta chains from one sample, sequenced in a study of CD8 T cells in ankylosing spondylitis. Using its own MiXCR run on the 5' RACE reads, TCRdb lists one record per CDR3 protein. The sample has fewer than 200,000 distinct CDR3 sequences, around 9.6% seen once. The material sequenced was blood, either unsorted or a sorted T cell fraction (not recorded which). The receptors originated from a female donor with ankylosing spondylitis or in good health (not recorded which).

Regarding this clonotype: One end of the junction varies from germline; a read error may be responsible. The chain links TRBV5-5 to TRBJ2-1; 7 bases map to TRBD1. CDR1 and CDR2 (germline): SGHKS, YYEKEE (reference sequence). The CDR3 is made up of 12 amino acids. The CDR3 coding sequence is TGTGCCTGCCGACAGGGCTTGGGTGAGCGGTTCTTC. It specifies CACRQGLGERFF.

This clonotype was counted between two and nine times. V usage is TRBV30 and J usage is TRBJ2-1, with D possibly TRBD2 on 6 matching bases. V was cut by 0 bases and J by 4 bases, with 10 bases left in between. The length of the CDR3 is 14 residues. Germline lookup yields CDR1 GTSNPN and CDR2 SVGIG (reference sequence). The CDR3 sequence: CAWSVVGGYNEQFF. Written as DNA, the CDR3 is TGTGCCTGGAGTGTAGTAGGAGGGTACAATGAGCAGTTCTTC. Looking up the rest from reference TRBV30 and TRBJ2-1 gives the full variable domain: SQTIHQWPATLVQPVGSPLSLECTVEGTSNPNLYWYRQAAGRGLQLLFYSVGIGQISSEVPQNLSASRPQDRQFILSSKKLLLSDSGFYLCAWSVVGGYNEQFFGPGTRLTVL.

CDR3 sequence reads: CASSSGTGGGYEQYF. CDR3 sequence (DNA): TGTGCCAGCAGTTCTGGGACAGGGGGCGGGTACGAGCAGTACTTC. The J gene is TRBJ2-7, the V gene TRBV27; TRBD1 matches at 12 bases. The V gene's germline CDR1 is MNHEY and CDR2 SMNVEV (reference sequence). CDR3 length equals 15 residues. The J segment lost 4 bases and the V segment lost 4 bases, leaving 5 bases of the junction unmatched.

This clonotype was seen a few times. CDR3 loop: CASSSRLAGGEQYF. For the CDR3, the DNA is TGTGCCAGCAGTTCCAGACTAGCGGGGGGGGAGCAGTACTTC. The chain is built from TRBV12-3 or TRBV12-4 and TRBJ2-7, with 14 bases fitting TRBD2. Germline trimming cut 4 bases from V and 7 bases from J; bases unmatched to any gene: 3. The CDR3 consists of 14 residues.

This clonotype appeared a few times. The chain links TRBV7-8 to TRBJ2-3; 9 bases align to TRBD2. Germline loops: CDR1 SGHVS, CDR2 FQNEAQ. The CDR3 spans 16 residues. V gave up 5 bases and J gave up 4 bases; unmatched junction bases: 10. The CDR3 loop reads CASSPRGSGGADTQYF. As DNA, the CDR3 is TGTGCCAGCAGCCCTCGGGGTAGCGGGGGAGCAGATACGCAGTATTTT. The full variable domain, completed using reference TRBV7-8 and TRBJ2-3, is GAGVSQSPRYKVAKRGQDVALRCDPISGHVSLFWYQQALGQGPEFLTYFQNEAQLDKSGLPSDRFFAERPEGSVSTLKIQRTQQEDSAVYLCASSPRGSGGADTQYFGPGTRLTVL.

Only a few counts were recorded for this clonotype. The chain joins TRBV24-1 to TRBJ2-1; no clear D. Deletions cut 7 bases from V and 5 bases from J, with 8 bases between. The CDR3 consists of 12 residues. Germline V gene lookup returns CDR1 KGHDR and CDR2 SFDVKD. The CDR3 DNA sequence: TGTGCCACCAGCTCAGGCCACAATGAGCAGTTCTTC. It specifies CATSSGHNEQFF.

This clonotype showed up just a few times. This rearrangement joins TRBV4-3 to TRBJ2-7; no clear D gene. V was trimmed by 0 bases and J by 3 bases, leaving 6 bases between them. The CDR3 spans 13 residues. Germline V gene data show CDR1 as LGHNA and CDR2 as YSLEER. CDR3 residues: CASSQDNNYEQYF. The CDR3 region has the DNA TGCGCCAGCAGCCAAGATAACAACTACGAGCAGTACTTC.

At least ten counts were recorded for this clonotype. The CDR3 coding sequence is TGTGCCACCAGTGATTCCACGGGGGGAGAGGCCCACACAGATACGCAGTATTTT. This codes for CATSDSTGGEAHTDTQYF. The rearrangement uses TRBV24-1 and TRBJ2-3, with TRBD2 identical over 7 bases. The germline CDR1 and CDR2 sequences are KGHDR and SFDVKD. The CDR3 is 18 amino acids. V dropped 2 bases and J dropped 2; count of bases not matched to a gene: 12.

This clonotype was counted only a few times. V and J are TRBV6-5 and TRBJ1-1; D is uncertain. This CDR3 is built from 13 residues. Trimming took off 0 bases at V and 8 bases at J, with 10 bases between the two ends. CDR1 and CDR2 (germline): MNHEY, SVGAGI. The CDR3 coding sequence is TGTGCCAGCAGTTACTCGAGTCTGGCCGAAGCTTTCTTT. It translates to CASSYSSLAEAFF.

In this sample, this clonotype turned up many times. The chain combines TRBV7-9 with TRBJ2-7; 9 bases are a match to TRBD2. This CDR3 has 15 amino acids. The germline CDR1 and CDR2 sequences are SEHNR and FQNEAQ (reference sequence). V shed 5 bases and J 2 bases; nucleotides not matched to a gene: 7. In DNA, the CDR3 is TGTGCCAGCAGCGAAACTAGCGGGCCAACCTACGAGCAGTACTTC. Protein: CASSETSGPTYEQYF.

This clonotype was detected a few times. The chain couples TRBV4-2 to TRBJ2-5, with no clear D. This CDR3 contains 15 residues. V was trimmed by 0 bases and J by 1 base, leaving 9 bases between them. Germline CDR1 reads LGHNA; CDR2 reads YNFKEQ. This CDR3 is CASSQDLGRQETQYF. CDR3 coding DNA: TGTGCCAGCAGCCAAGATCTTGGACGCCAAGAGACCCAGTACTTC.

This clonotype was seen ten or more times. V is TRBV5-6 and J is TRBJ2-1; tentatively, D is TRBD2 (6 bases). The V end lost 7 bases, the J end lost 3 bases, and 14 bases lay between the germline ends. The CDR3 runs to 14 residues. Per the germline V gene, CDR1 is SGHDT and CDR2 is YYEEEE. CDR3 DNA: TGTGCCAGCCGGAGGAGCGGGCACTACAATGAGCAGTTCTTC. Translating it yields CASRRSGHYNEQFF.

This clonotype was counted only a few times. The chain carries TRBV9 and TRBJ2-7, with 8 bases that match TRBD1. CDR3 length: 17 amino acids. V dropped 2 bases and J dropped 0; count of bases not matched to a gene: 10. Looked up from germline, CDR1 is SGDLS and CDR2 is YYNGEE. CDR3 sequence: CASSVAKGTGDSYEQYF. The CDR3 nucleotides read TGTGCCAGCAGCGTGGCTAAAGGGACAGGCGACTCCTACGAGCAGTACTTC.

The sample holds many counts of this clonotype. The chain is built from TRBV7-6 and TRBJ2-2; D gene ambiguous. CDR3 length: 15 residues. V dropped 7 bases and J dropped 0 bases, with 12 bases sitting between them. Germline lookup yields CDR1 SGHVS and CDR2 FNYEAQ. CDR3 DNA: TGTGCCAGCACCCTATACAGTTCGAACACCGGGGAGCTGTTTTTT. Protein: CASTLYSSNTGELFF.

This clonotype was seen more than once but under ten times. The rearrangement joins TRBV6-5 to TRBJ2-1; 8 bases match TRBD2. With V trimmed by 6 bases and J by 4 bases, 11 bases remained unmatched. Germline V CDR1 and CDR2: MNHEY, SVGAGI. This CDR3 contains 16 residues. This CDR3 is CASRLGAGDSYNEQFF. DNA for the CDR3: TGTGCCAGCAGATTAGGAGCGGGAGATTCTTACAATGAGCAGTTCTTC.

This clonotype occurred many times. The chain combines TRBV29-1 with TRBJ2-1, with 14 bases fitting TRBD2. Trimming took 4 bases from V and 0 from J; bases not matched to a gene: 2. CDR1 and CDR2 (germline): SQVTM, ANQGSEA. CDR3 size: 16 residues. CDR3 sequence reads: CSVAGTSGSSYNEQFF. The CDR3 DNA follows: TGCAGCGTTGCAGGGACTAGCGGGAGCTCCTACAATGAGCAGTTCTTC.

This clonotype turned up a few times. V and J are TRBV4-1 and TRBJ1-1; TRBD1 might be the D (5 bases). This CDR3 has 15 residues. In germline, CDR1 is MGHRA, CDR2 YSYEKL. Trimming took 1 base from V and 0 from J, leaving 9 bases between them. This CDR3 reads CASSQADRLNTEAFF. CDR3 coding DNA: TGCGCCAGCAGCCAAGCTGACAGACTGAACACTGAAGCTTTCTTT.

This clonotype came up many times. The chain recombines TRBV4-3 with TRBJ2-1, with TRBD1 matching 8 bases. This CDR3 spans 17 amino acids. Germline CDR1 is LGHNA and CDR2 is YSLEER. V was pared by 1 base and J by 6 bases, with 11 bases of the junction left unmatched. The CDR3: CASSQGMGDRLGNEQFF. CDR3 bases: TGCGCCAGCAGCCAAGGGATGGGGGACAGGTTGGGCAATGAGCAGTTCTTC.

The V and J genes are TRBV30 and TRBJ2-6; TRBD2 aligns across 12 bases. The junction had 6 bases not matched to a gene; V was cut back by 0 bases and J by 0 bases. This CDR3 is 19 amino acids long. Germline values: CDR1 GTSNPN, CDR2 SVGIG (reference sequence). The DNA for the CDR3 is TGTGCCTGGAGTGTAATACTAGCGGGAGGTAGCTCTGGGGCCAACGTCCTGACTTTC. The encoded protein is CAWSVILAGGSSGANVLTF.

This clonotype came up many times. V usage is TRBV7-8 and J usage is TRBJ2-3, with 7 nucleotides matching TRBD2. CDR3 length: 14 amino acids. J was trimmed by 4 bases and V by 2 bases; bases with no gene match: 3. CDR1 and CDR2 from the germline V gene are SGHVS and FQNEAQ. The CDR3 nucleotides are TGTGCCAGCAGCTTACCGGGAGGCCCAGATACGCAGTATTTT. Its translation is CASSLPGGPDTQYF.

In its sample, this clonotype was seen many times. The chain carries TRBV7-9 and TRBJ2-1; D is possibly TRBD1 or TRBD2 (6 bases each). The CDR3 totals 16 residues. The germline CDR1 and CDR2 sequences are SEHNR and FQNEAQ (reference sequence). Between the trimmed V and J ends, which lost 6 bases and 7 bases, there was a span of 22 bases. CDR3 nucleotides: TGTGCCAGCAGTCCTAGTGGGGGGCCCCTTAGTAATGAGCAGTTCTTC. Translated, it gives CASSPSGGPLSNEQFF. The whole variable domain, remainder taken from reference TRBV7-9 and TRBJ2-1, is DTGVSQNPRHKITKRGQNVTFRCDPISEHNRLYWYRQTLGQGPEFLTYFQNEAQLEKSRLLSDRFSAERPKGSFSTLEIQRTEQGDSAMYLCASSPSGGPLSNEQFFGPGTRLTVL.

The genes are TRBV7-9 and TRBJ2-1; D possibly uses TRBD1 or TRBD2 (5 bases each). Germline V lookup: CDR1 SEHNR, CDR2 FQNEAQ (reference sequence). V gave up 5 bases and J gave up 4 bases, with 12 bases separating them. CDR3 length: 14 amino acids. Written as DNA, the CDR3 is TGTGCCAGCAGCCTTAGGGACCAGTACAATGAGCAGTTCTTC. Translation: CASSLRDQYNEQFF.